This T cell receptor (beta chain) was found in a study of blood T cell repertoires in COVID-19. Study context: There were acute and convalescent COVID-19 samples, and they came from the United States, Italy and Spain. Nucleic acid was either cDNA or gDNA, and it came from T cells, B-cell-depleted T cells, or PBMCs.

Authors' analysis steps: Reference gene primer amplification gave nucleated cell count estimates. Profiled with immunoSEQ multiplex PCR; TCRdb holds only in-frame clones, not every one. V and J calls and clone size are those listed in that table; D and trimming were worked out from the DNA. The sample records roughly 70,000 clones, roughly three quarters being singletons. The sample holds a few counts of this clone. V dropped 7 bases and J dropped 0; count of bases not matched to a gene: 6. The CDR3 runs 15 residues. The germline V gene has CDR1 MNHNY and CDR2 SVGAGI (reference sequence). Seattle's enrolled individuals joined amid active infection and were then monitored longitudinally.

The TCR was taken from a man between 65 and 80 years old with COVID-19, enrolled during active disease. J is TRBJ1-3 and V is TRBV6-6; 7 nucleotides agree with TRBD1. Specimen: peripheral blood. The CDR3 nucleotides are TGTGCCAGCATTCCAGGGGGTAGCTCTGGAAACACCATATATTTT. As protein: CASIPGGSSGNTIYF.